The T cell receptor beta chain described here comes from a study of TIL therapy for anti-PD-1-resistant metastatic lung cancer. Study information: Most patients had lung adenocarcinoma; a handful of tumors were EGFR-mutant, two ALK-rearranged; half smoked currently or formerly.

The libraries were made with immunoSEQ v3. Each library reached some 2 million read pairs, or roughly 4.5-6.5 million at deep level. The protocol was immunoSEQ multiplex PCR, while the TCRdb copy is restricted to in-frame clones and leaves out a portion. The profile covers about 32,000 clones, with just under 75% appearing a single time and around 2.5% taken by the ten largest. This clone was seen more than once but under ten times. CDR3 length equals 15 residues. CDR1 SGHTA and CDR2 FQGNSA come from the germline V gene. Trimming took 3 bases from V and 8 from J, leaving 16 bases between them. Time point here: pre-treatment sample, taken before nivolumab and TIL therapy.

The chain combines TRBV7-2 with TRBJ1-4; D is uncertain. This clonotype was obtained from a woman between 30 and 85 years old with non-small cell lung cancer. The sequenced sample was blood, obtained at baseline. The CDR3 spells CASSLARGLGEKLFF. CDR3 nucleotide sequence: TGTGCCAGCAGCTTGGCGCGTGGATTGGGCGAAAAACTGTTTTTT.